This entry lists 13 T cell receptor beta chains sequenced from one sample in a study of blood T cell repertoires in COVID-19. Sequenced by immunoSEQ multiplex PCR; TCRdb stores in-frame clones only, minus some. This table has about 260,000 clones, 80% to 90% appearing once. The sequencing input was peripheral blood. Receptors originate from a woman in her forties or fifties who had recovered from COVID-19.

The genes are TRBV28 and TRBJ1-1, with D possibly being TRBD1 (6 bases). Trimming cost V 6 bases and J 2 bases, with 13 bases left between them. Germline V gene sequence: CDR1 MDHEN, CDR2 SYDVKM. CDR3 length: 14 amino acids. The DNA for the CDR3 is TGTGCCAGCAGGGGATTCAGGGGAAACACTGAAGCTTTCTTT. Its translation is CASRGFRGNTEAFF.

This chain links TRBV2 with TRBJ2-3; TRBD1 is a possible D gene (5 bases). This CDR3 is 16 amino acids long. V lost 5 bases and J 4 bases, leaving 19 bases between the germline ends. Germline V gives CDR1 SNHLY, CDR2 FYNNEI. The CDR3 loop is CASSLTPAGQADTQYF. The DNA for the CDR3 is TGTGCCAGCAGTTTGACGCCCGCAGGGCAGGCAGATACGCAGTATTTT. The full variable domain, in which reference TRBV2 and TRBJ2-3 provide the parts outside the CDR3, is EPEVTQTPSHQVTQMGQEVILRCVPISNHLYFYWYRQILGQKVEFLVSFYNNEISEKSEIFDDQFSVERPDGSNFTLKIRSTKLEDSAMYFCASSLTPAGQADTQYFGPGTRLTVL.

The gene calls are TRBV28 and TRBJ2-1; the D gene is possibly TRBD1 (5 bases). Germline loops: CDR1 MDHEN, CDR2 SYDVKM. V was shortened by 7 bases and J by 10 bases, with 14 bases between the two germline ends. The CDR3 runs to 12 residues. The CDR3 DNA sequence: TGTGCCAGCACACAGGAGCCAGGGGAGCAGTTCTTC. Translation gives CASTQEPGEQFF.

This chain connects TRBV29-1 to TRBJ1-2, with D perhaps TRBD1 (5 bases). Germline values: CDR1 SQVTM, CDR2 ANQGSEA. This CDR3 comprises 13 residues. The V gene lost 4 bases and the J gene lost 7 bases, with 16 bases spanning the gap. The CDR3 sequence is CSVGTRTDSGYTF. The CDR3 nucleotides are TGCAGCGTTGGGACACGAACCGATTCTGGCTACACCTTC.

This clone was counted at least ten times. The rearrangement uses TRBV25-1 and TRBJ2-2; D uncertain. The CDR3 totals 11 residues. Germline V gene data show CDR1 as MGHDK and CDR2 as SYGVNS. The V end lost 6 bases, the J end lost 7 bases, and 6 bases lay between the germline ends. The CDR3 coding sequence is TGTGCCAGCAGGAATAGCGGGGAGCTGTTTTTT. Amino acid sequence: CASRNSGELFF. The variable domain in full, with the rest retrieved from reference TRBV25-1 and TRBJ2-2, is EADIYQTPRYLVIGTGKKITLECSQTMGHDKMYWYQQDPGMELHLIHYSYGVNSTEKGDLSSESTVSRIRTEHFPLTLESARPSHTSQYLCASRNSGELFFGEGSRLTVL.

The chain carries TRBV28 and TRBJ2-3, with 8 bases identical to TRBD2. This CDR3 spans 17 amino acids. Germline V gives CDR1 MDHEN, CDR2 SYDVKM. Unmatched junction bases numbered 13, after V lost 5 bases and J lost 3 bases. The CDR3 loop reads CASSPVPAGVGTDTQYF. The CDR3 nucleotides read TGTGCCAGCAGTCCGGTGCCAGCGGGAGTGGGGACAGATACGCAGTATTTT.

The V gene is TRBV11-3, the J gene TRBJ2-2, with 8 bases fitting TRBD1. Looked up from germline, CDR1 is SGHNT and CDR2 is YENEEA. The CDR3 has 15 residues. Trimming removed 5 bases from V and 3 bases from J; junction bases left unmatched: 5. The CDR3 here is CASSPARGHTGELFF. The CDR3 DNA is TGTGCCAGCAGCCCCGCCAGGGGGCACACCGGGGAGCTGTTTTTT.

The rearrangement joins TRBV24-1 to TRBJ2-3; TRBD1 matches at 10 bases. The junction had 2 bases not matched to a gene; V was cut back by 6 bases and J by 0 bases. This CDR3 has 15 amino acids. CDR1 is KGHDR, CDR2 SFDVKD, per germline. CDR3: CATSRQGASTDTQYF. The CDR3 DNA reads as TGTGCCACCAGTCGACAGGGGGCTAGCACAGATACGCAGTATTTT.

The chain has TRBV5-4 and TRBJ2-7, with D possibly matching TRBD2 (6 bases). The V and J ends lost 2 bases and 3 bases respectively, with 15 bases between them. The germline V gene has CDR1 SGHNT and CDR2 YYREEE (reference sequence). CDR3 length: 15 residues. The CDR3: CASSLLPGGDYEQYF. Here the CDR3 DNA reads TGTGCCAGCAGCTTATTACCCGGGGGAGACTACGAGCAGTACTTC.

The J gene is TRBJ1-1, the V gene TRBV2; no clear D gene. Trimming left V 0 bases short and J 4 bases short, with 12 bases between. This CDR3 is built from 15 residues. Germline V gene sequence: CDR1 SNHLY, CDR2 FYNNEI. CDR3 sequence (DNA): TGTGCCAGCAGTGAAGCCCCACGCCCGGGCACTGAAGCTTTCTTT. Its translation: CASSEAPRPGTEAFF.

The chain has TRBV27 and TRBJ2-7; the D gene is possibly TRBD2 (6 bases). CDR3 length: 14 amino acids. CDR1 is MNHEY, CDR2 SMNVEV, per germline (reference sequence). V was shortened by 6 bases and J by 2 bases, with 14 bases between the two germline ends. For the CDR3, the DNA is TGTGCCAGCAGACGAGGGACTGCTGCCTACGAGCAGTACTTC. It is translated as CASRRGTAAYEQYF.

The CDR3 is CASSSAGTVSYNEQFF. In DNA, the CDR3 is TGCGCCAGCAGCTCGGCCGGGACAGTTTCCTACAATGAGCAGTTCTTC. J is TRBJ2-1 and V is TRBV5-1, with 7 bases that match TRBD1. Losses at the gene ends were 3 bases for V and 1 base for J; bases not matched to a gene: 7. This CDR3 contains 16 residues. CDR1 and CDR2 from the germline V gene are SGHRS and YFSETQ.

This clone occurred once. The chain is built from TRBV4-2 and TRBJ2-3; D gene unclear. The CDR3 runs 13 residues. Germline CDR1 LGHNA, CDR2 YNFKEQ. Trimming removed 0 bases from V and 6 bases from J, with 7 bases in between. Here the CDR3 reads CASSQEIVDTQYF. The CDR3 region has the DNA TGTGCCAGCAGCCAAGAAATCGTGGATACGCAGTATTTT.